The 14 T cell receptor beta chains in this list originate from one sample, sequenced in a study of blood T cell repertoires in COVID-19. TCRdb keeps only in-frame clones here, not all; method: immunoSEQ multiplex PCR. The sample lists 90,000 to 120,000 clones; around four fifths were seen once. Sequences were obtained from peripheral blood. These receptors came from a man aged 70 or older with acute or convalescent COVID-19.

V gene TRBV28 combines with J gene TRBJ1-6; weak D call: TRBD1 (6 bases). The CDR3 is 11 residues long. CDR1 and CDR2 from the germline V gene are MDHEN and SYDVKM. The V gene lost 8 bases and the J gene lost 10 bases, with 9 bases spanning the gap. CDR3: CASQGYSPLHF. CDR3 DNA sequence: TGTGCCAGCCAGGGGTACTCACCCCTCCACTTT.

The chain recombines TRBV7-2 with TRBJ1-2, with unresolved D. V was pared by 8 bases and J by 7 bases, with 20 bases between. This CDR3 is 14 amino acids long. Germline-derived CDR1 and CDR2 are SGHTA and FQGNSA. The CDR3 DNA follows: TGTGCCAGCTTGCCGTTCCTTAGCTCATCTGGCTACACCTTC. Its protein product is CASLPFLSSSGYTF.

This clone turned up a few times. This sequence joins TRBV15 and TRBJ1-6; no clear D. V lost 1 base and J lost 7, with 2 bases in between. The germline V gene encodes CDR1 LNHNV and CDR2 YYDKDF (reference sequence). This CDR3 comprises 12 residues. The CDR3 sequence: CATSRANSPLHF. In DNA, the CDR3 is TGTGCCACCAGCAGAGCGAATTCACCCCTCCACTTT.

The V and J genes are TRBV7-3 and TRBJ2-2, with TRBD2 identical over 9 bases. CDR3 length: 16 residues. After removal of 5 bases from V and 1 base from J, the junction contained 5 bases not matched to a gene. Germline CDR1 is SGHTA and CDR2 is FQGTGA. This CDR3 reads CASSPMTSGNTGELFF. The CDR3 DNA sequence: TGTGCCAGCAGCCCCATGACTAGCGGGAACACCGGGGAGCTGTTTTTT. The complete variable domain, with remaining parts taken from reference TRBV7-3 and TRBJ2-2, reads GAGVSQTPSNKVTEKGKYVELRCDPISGHTALYWYRQSLGQGPEFLIYFQGTGAADDSGLPNDRFFAVRPEGSVSTLKIQRTERGDSAVYLCASSPMTSGNTGELFFGEGSRLTVL.

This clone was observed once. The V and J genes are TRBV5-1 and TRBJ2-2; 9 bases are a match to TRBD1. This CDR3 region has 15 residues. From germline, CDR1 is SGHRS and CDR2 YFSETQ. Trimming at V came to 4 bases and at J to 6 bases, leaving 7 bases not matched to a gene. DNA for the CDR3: TGCGCCAGCAGCCCGGGACAGGGTGGGTCCGGGGAGCTGTTTTTT. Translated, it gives CASSPGQGGSGELFF.

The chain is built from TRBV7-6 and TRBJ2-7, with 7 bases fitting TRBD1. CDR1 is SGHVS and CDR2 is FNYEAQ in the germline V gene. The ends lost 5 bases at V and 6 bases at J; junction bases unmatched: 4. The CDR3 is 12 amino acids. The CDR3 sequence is CASSRNRGEQYF. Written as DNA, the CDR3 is TGTGCCAGCAGCCGCAACAGGGGCGAGCAGTACTTC. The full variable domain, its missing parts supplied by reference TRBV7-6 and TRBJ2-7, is GAGVSQSPRYKVTKRGQDVALRCDPISGHVSLYWYRQALGQGPEFLTYFNYEAQQDKSGLPNDRFSAERPEGSISTLTIQRTEQRDSAMYRCASSRNRGEQYFGPGTRLTVT.

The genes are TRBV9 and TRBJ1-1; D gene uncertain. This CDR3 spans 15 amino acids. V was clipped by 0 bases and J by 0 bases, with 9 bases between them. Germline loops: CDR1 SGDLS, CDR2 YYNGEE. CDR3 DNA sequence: TGTGCCAGCAGCGTAGCTGGCAGTTTGAACACTGAAGCTTTCTTT. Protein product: CASSVAGSLNTEAFF. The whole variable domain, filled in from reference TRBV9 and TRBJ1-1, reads DSGVTQTPKHLITATGQRVTLRCSPRSGDLSVYWYQQSLDQGLQFLIQYYNGEERAKGNILERFSAQQFPDLHSELNLSSLELGDSALYFCASSVAGSLNTEAFFGQGTRLTVV.

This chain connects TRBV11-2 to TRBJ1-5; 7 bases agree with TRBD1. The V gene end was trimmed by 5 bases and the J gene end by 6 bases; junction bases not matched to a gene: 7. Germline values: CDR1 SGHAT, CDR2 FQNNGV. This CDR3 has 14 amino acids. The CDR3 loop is CASSPDRAGQPQHF. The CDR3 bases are TGTGCCAGCAGCCCCGACAGGGCTGGTCAGCCCCAGCATTTT. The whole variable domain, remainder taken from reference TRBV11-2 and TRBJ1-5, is EAGVAQSPRYKIIEKRQSVAFWCNPISGHATLYWYQQILGQGPKLLIQFQNNGVVDDSQLPKDRFSAERLKGVDSTLKIQPAKLEDSAVYLCASSPDRAGQPQHFGDGTRLSIL.

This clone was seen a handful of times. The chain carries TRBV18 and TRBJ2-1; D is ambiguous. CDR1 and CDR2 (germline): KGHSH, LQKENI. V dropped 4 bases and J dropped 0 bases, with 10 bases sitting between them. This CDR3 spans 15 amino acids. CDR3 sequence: CASSLPRSSYNEQFF. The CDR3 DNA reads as TGTGCCAGCTCACTACCAAGGAGCTCCTACAATGAGCAGTTCTTC. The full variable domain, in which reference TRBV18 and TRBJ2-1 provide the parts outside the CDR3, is NAGVMQNPRHLVRRRGQEARLRCSPMKGHSHVYWYRQLPEEGLKFMVYLQKENIIDESGMPKERFSAEFPKEGPSILRIQQVVRGDSAAYFCASSLPRSSYNEQFFGPGTRLTVL.

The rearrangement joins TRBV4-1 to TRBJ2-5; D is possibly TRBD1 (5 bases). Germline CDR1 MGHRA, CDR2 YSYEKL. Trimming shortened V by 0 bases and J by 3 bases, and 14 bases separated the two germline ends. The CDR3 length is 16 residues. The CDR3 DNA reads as TGCGCCAGCAGCCAAGATCACCCAGGGATAGAAGAGACCCAGTACTTC. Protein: CASSQDHPGIEETQYF.

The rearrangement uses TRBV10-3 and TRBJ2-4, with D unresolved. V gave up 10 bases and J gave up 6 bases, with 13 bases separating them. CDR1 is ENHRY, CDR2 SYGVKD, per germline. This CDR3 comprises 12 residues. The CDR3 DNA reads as TGTGCCACCAGAGACAACTCAAACATTCAGTACTTC. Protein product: CATRDNSNIQYF.

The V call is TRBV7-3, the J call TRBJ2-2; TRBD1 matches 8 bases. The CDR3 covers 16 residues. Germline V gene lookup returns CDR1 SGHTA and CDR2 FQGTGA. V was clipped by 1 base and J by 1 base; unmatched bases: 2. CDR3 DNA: TGTGCCAGCAGCTTAAGAGGGACAGGGAACACCGGGGAGCTGTTTTTT. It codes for CASSLRGTGNTGELFF.

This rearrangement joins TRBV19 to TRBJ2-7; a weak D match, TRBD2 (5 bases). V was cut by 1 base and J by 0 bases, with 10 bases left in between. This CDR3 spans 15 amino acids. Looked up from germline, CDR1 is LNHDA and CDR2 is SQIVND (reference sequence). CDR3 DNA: TGTGCCAGTAGTATAGGTGGAGGTTACTCCTACGAGCAGTACTTC. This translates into CASSIGGGYSYEQYF.

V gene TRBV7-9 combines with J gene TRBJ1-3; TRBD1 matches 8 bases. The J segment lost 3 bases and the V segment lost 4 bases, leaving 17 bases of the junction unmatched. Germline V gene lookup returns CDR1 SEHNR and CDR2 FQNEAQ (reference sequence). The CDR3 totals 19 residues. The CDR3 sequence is CASSSMSTDRGSNGNTIYF. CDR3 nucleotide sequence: TGTGCCAGCAGCTCAATGTCTACTGACAGGGGAAGTAATGGAAACACCATATATTTT.